This T cell receptor (beta chain) comes out of a study of blood T cells in healthy people across ages. A second PCR, run for about 6 to 11 cycles, used a sample-barcoded 5' primer plus a J-beta primer mix. Each CDR3 protein gets one entry after TCRdb re-called the 5' RACE reads with MiXCR. Of roughly 2 million distinct CDR3 sequences detected, around half appear once; the ten largest clones hold approximately 2%. Germline loops: CDR1 SSHAT, CDR2 FNYEAQ (reference sequence). CDR3 length: 15 amino acids. This rearrangement joins TRBV7-7 to TRBJ2-4, with D possibly being TRBD2 (6 bases). The end of the DNA is better explained by TRBJ2-5, so the J call may be wrong. Source material: blood. The source is a woman in her thirties or forties in good health. CDR3 sequence: CASSPAREDKETQYF. The DNA of the CDR3 is TGTGCCAGCAGCCCAGCCAGGGAGGACAAAGAGACCCAGTACTTC.